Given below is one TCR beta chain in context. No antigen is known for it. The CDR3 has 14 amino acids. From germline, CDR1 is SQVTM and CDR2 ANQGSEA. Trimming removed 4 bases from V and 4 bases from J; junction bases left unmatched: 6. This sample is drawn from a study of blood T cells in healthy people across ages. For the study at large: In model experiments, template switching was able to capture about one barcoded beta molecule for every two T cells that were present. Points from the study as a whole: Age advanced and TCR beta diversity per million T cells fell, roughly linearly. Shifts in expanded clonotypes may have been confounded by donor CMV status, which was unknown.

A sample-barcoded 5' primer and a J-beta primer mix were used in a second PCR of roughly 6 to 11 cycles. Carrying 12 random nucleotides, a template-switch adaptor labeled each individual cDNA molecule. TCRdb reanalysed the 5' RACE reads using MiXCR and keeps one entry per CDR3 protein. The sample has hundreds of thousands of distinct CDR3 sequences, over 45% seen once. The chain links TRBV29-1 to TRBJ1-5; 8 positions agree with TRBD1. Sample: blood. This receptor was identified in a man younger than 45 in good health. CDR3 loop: CSVAQGAQNQPQHF. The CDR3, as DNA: TGCAGCGTTGCTCAGGGGGCGCAGAATCAGCCCCAGCATTTT.